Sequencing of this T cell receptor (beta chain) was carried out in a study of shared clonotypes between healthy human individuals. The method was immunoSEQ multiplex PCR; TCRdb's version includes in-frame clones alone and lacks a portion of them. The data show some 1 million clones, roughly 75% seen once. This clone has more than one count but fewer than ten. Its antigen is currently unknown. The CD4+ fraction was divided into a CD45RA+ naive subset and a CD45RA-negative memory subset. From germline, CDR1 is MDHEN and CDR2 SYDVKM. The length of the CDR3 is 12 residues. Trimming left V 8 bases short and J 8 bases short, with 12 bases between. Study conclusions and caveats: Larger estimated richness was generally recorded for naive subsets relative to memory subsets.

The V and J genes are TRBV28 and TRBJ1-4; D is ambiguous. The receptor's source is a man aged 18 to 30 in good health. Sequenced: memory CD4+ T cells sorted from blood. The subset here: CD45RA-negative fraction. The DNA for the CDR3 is TGTGCCAGCGGTAGGGCTAGGGAAAAACTGTTTTTT. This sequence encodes CASGRAREKLFF.